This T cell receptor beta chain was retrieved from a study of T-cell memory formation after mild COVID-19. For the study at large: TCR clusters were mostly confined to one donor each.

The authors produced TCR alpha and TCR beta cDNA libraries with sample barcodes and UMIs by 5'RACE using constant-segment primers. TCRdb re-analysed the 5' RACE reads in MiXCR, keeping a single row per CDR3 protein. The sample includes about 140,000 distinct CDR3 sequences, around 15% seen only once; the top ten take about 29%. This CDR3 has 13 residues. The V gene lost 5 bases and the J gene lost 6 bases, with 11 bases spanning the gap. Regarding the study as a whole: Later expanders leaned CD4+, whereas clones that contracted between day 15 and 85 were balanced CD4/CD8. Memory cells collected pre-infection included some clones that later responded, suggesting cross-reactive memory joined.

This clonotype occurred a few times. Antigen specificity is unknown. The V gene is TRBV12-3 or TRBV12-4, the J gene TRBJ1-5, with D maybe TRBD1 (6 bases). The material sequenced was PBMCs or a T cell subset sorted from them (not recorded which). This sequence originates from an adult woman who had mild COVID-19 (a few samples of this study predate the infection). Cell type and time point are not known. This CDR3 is CASSLGGPQPQHF. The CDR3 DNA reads TGTGCCAGCAGTCTCGGGGGCCCTCAGCCCCAGCATTTT.